A selection of T cell receptor beta chains follows, all from one sample in a study of cytomegalovirus exposure and HLA in healthy donors. TCRdb's copy holds only in-frame clones and misses some; the assay was immunoSEQ multiplex PCR. The sample contains 100,000 to 150,000 clones, around three quarters of which appear only once. Sequencing used PBMCs. These receptor sequences come from a woman aged 50 to 60 in good health and CMV-seronegative. Each CDR3 is given with its conserved first and last residue. A D gene is named only where the DNA matches it firmly. Clone sizes are given selectively: once, few, many, or a class where the clone is expanded.

few	TRBD1	TRBV11-2	TRBJ2-3	15	TGTGCCAGCAGCTCTGGGACAGGGGTACCAGATACGCAGTATTTT	CASSSGTGVPDTQYF
NA	NA	TRBV7-9	TRBJ2-7	13	TGTGCCAGCAGCTCCCCTACCACCTACGAGCAGTACTTC	CASSSPTTYEQYF
NA	TRBD2	TRBV28	TRBJ2-1	16	TGTGCCAGCGCCCTAGCGGGTGGAAAGGTCTACAATGAGCAGTTCTTC	CASALAGGKVYNEQFF
NA	NA	TRBV9	TRBJ2-3	15	TGTGCCAGCAGCGTGACCCCTGACACCACAGATACGCAGTATTTT	CASSVTPDTTDTQYF
NA	TRBD1	TRBV27	TRBJ1-2	15	TGTGCCAGCAGTTTAGGGACAGGGGGAAGCTATGGCTACACCTTC	CASSLGTGGSYGYTF
NA	NA	TRBV6-5	TRBJ2-2	14	TGTGCCAGCAGTAACACTCCTACGGGCGGGGAGCTGTTTTTT	CASSNTPTGGELFF
NA	NA	TRBV28	TRBJ1-3	15	TGTGCCAGCATGAGGGAGAGGGCGGCCGGAAACACCATATATTTT	CASMRERAAGNTIYF
NA	TRBD1	TRBV25-1	TRBJ1-2	14	TGTGCCAGCTCTGGACAGGCATTTAACTATGGCTACACCTTC	CASSGQAFNYGYTF
NA	TRBD1	TRBV5-4	TRBJ1-2	17	TGTGCCAGCAGCTTGGCCCGTCCGACAGGGGATAGGGGTGGCTACACCTTC	CASSLARPTGDRGGYTF
once	NA	TRBV29-1	TRBJ2-7	12	TGCAGCGTTGAAGAGGGGGGCTACGAGCAGTACTTC	CSVEEGGYEQYF
NA	TRBD1	TRBV19	TRBJ2-7	14	TGTGCCAGTAGTAGACAGGGTTGGACCGGCGAGCAGTACTTC	CASSRQGWTGEQYF
NA	NA	TRBV28	TRBJ2-4	16	TGTGCCAGCAGCTCACCGGCGGGACAGAAAAATGACATTCAGTACTTC	CASSSPAGQKNDIQYF
NA	TRBD2	TRBV10-3	TRBJ2-1	15	TGTGCCATCAGTGAGCCGGGACTAGCGGGCTATGAGCAGTTCTTC	CAISEPGLAGYEQFF
few	NA	TRBV4-3	TRBJ2-3	17	TGCGCCAGCAGCCGGACGGCAGGGGTCGTGGGCACAGATACGCAGTATTTT	CASSRTAGVVGTDTQYF
NA	TRBD2	TRBV29-1	TRBJ2-1	15	TGCAGCGTTAATCCAGCGGGAGGAATTAAGAATGAGCAGTTCTTC	CSVNPAGGIKNEQFF
NA	NA	TRBV27	TRBJ2-1	14	TGTGCCAGCAGATACTCTGGACAGACTAATGAGCAGTTCTTC	CASRYSGQTNEQFF
NA	NA	TRBV18	TRBJ2-7	17	TGTGCCAGCTCCGCCCAATCCTATGCTAGCCTCTCCTACGAGCAGTACTTC	CASSAQSYASLSYEQYF
NA	NA	TRBV27	TRBJ1-5	14	TGTGCCAGCAGTTTAACGGGGGTTGGTCAGCCCCAGAATTTT	CASSLTGVGQPQNF
NA	NA	TRBV29-1	TRBJ2-1	16	TGCAGCGTTGAAGATCATAGGAGGGGCTCCTACAATGAGCAGTTCTTC	CSVEDHRRGSYNEQFF
NA	TRBD1	TRBV18	TRBJ1-1	15	TGTGCCAGCTCACCACCGACAGGGATGAACACTGAAGCTTTCTTT	CASSPPTGMNTEAFF
NA	TRBD2	TRBV7-2	TRBJ2-1	16	TGTGCCAGCAGCTTAGCACTAGCGGCTTTATACAATGAGCAGTTCTTC	CASSLALAALYNEQFF